The rows below give T cell receptor beta chains drawn from one sample of a study of Graves' ophthalmopathy and Graves' hyperthyroidism. TCRdb reprocessed the multiplex PCR reads with MiXCR, giving one entry per CDR3 protein. This table has over 500,000 distinct CDR3 sequences, approximately 22% appearing once. The material sequenced was peripheral blood. These receptors came from a woman aged 18-29 years with stable Graves' hyperthyroidism. Some clones in this sample may be carry-over from other donors' samples. Both conserved end residues are part of each CDR3. The D gene is left open where the match is weak. Size is stated for part of the rows, as once, few or many counts, or as a class when the clone is expanded.

TGTGCCAGCAGCGGGACAGGGGGCAGCTCTGGAAACACCATATATTTT	CASSGTGGSSGNTIYF	TRBJ1-3	once	TRBD1	TRBV3-1
TGTGCCAGCAGAATCTTCAGCCGGCCGAACACTGAAGCTTTCTTT	CASRIFSRPNTEAFF	TRBJ1-1	NA	NA	TRBV28
TGTGCCAGCAGCCCAAGTGAGGGACCCTCTTTGTACTTC	CASSPSEGPSLYF	TRBJ2-7	many	NA	TRBV12-3/TRBV12-4
TGTGCCAGCAGTTTATGGAGGGCTAGCGGGAGATTTGGGGCCAACGTCCTGACTTTC	CASSLWRASGRFGANVLTF	TRBJ2-6	few	TRBD2	TRBV28
TGTGCCAGCAGCCCGGGACAGAGCCAGCCCCAGCATTTT	CASSPGQSQPQHF	TRBJ1-5	many	TRBD1	TRBV7-2
TGTGCCAGCAGTGACAGGGGGCCCAGTGGAGAGACCCAGTACTTC	CASSDRGPSGETQYF	TRBJ2-5	many	TRBD1	TRBV2
TGTGCCAGCAGCTTCCCCCTGGGCAACCCGGGGTTCTACGAGCAGTACTTC	CASSFPLGNPGFYEQYF	TRBJ2-7	NA	NA	TRBV11-2
TGTGCCAGCAGTGAGTCCCCGCCAGGGGTGAGGACCGGGGAGACCCAGTACTTC	CASSESPPGVRTGETQYF	TRBJ2-5	NA	NA	TRBV2
TGTGCCAGCAGTTACTTCGACACCGGGGAGCTGTTTTTT	CASSYFDTGELFF	TRBJ2-2	many	NA	TRBV6-5
TGTGCCAGCAGCTTCGCCCTCCCAGAACAGGGGGAATACGAGCAGTACTTC	CASSFALPEQGEYEQYF	TRBJ2-7	NA	TRBD1	TRBV11-1
TGTGCCAGCAGTTTAAGTAGGGGACAACCCTACGAGCAGTACTTC	CASSLSRGQPYEQYF	TRBJ2-7	many	NA	TRBV12-3/TRBV12-4
TGTGCCAGCAGTTATACCGATCAAGAGACCCAGTACTTC	CASSYTDQETQYF	TRBJ2-5	few	NA	TRBV6-5